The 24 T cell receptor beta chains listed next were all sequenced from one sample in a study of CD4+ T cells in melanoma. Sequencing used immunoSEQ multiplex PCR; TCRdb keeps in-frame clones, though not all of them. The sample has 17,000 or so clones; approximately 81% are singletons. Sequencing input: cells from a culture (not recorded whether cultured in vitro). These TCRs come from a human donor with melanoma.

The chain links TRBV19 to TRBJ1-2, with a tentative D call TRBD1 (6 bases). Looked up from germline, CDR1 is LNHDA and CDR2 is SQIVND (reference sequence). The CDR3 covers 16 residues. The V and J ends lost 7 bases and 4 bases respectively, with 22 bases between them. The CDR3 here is CASTAPKQGVGYGYTF. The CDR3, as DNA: TGTGCCAGTACCGCTCCCAAACAGGGCGTGGGCTATGGCTACACCTTC.

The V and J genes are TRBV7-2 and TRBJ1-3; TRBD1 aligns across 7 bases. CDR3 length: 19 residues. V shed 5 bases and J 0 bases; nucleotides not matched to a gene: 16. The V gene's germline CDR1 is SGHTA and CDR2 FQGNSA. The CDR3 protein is CASSPRAQGHPGSGNTIYF. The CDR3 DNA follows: TGTGCCAGCAGCCCCAGGGCACAGGGGCATCCCGGCTCTGGAAACACCATATATTTT.

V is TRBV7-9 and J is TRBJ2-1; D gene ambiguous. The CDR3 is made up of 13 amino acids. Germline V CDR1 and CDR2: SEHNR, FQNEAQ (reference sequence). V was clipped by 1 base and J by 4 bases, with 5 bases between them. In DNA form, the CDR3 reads TGTGCCAGCAGCTTAGGAACATACAATGAGCAGTTCTTC. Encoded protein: CASSLGTYNEQFF.

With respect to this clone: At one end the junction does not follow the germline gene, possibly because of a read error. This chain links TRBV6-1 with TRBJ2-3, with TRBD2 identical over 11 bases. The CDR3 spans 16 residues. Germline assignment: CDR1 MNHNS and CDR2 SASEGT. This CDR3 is CASSEGISGGANTQYF. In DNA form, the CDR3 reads TGTGCCAGCAGTGAAGGGATTAGCGGGGGGGCCAATACGCAATATTTT.

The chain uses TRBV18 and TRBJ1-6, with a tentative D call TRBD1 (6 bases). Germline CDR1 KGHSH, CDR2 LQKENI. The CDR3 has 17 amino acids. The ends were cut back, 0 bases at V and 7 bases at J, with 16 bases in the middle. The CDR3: CASSPPTVFGQNSPLHF. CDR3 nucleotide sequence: TGTGCCAGCTCACCACCAACCGTTTTCGGACAGAATTCACCCCTCCACTTT. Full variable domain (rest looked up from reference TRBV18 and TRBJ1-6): NAGVMQNPRHLVRRRGQEARLRCSPMKGHSHVYWYRQLPEEGLKFMVYLQKENIIDESGMPKERFSAEFPKEGPSILRIQQVVRGDSAAYFCASSPPTVFGQNSPLHFGNGTRLTVT.

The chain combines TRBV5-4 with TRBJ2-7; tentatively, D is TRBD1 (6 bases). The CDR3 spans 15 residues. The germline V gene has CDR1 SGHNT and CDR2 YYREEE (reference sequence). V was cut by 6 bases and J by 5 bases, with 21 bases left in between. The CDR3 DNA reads TGTGCCAGCACTATTGGAGCCAGGGGTACCCACGAGCAGTACTTC. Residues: CASTIGARGTHEQYF.

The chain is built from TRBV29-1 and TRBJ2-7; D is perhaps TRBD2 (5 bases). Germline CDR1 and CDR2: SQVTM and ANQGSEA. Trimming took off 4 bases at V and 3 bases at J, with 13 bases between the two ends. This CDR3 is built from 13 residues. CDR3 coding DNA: TGCAGCGTTGTTAAGGAGGAAGGCTACGAGCAGTACTTC. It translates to CSVVKEEGYEQYF.

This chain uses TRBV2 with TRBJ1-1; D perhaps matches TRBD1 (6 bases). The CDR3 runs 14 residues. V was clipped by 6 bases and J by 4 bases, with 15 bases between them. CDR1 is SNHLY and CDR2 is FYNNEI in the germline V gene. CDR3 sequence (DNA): TGTGCCAGCAGAATTGAGACCAGGGGCACTGAAGCTTTCTTT. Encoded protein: CASRIETRGTEAFF.

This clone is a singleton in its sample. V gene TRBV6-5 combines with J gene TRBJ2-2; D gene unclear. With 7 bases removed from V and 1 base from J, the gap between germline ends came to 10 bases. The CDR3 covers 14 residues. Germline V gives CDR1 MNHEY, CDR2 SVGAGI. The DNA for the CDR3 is TGTGCCAGCAAAAGGCAGTTGAACACCGGGGAGCTGTTTTTT. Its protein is CASKRQLNTGELFF.

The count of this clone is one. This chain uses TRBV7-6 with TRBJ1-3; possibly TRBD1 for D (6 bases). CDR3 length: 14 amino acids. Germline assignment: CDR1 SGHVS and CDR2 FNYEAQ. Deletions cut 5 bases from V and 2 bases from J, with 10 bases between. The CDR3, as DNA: TGTGCCAGCAGCACGAGGGGGACTGGAAACACCATATATTTT. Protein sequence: CASSTRGTGNTIYF.

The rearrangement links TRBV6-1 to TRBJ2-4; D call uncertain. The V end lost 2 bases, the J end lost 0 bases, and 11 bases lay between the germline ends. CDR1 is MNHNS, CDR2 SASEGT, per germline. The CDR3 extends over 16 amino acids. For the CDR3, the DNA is TGTGCCAGCAGTGAACAGGTCTCCCTAGCCAAAAACATTCAGTACTTC. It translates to CASSEQVSLAKNIQYF.

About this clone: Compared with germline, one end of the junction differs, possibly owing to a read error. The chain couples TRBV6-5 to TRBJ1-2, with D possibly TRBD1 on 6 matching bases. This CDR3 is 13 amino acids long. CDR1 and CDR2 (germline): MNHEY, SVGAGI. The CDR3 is CASSDSGHRGYTF. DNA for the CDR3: TGTGCCAGCAGTGACTCGGGACATCGGGGCTACACCTTC.

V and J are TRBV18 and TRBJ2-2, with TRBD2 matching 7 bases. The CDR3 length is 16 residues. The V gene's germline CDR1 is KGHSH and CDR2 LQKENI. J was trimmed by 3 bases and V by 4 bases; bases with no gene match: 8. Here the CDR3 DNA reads TGTGCCAGCTCACGAATCGGGGGGACTTACACCGGGGAGCTGTTTTTT. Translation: CASSRIGGTYTGELFF. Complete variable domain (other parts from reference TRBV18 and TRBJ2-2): NAGVMQNPRHLVRRRGQEARLRCSPMKGHSHVYWYRQLPEEGLKFMVYLQKENIIDESGMPKERFSAEFPKEGPSILRIQQVVRGDSAAYFCASSRIGGTYTGELFFGEGSRLTVL.

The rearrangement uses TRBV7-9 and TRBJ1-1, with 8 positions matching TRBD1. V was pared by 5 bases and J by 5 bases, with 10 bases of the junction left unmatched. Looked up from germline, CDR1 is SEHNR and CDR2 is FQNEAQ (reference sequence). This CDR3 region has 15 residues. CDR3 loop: CASSVGQAAGTEAFF. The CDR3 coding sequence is TGTGCCAGCAGCGTGGGACAGGCCGCGGGGACTGAAGCTTTCTTT.

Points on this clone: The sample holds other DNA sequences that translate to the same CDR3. This CDR3 is CASSLRGFNYGYTF. CDR3 sequence (DNA): TGTGCCAGCAGCTTGCGTGGCTTTAACTATGGCTACACCTTC. J is TRBJ1-2 and V is TRBV5-4; D is unresolved. This CDR3 comprises 14 residues. Trimming left V 1 base short and J 1 base short, with 8 bases between. Germline V gene lookup returns CDR1 SGHNT and CDR2 YYREEE (reference sequence).

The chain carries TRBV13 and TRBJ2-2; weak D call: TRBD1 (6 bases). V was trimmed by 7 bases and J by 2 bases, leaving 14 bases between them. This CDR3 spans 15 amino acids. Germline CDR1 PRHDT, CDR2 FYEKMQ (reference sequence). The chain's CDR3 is CASTNKGQNTGELFF. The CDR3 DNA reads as TGTGCCAGCACCAACAAGGGACAAAACACCGGGGAGCTGTTTTTT. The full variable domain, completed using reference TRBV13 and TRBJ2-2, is AAGVIQSPRHLIKEKRETATLKCYPIPRHDTVYWYQQGPGQDPQFLISFYEKMQSDKGSIPDRFSAQQFSDYHSELNMSSLELGDSALYFCASTNKGQNTGELFFGEGSRLTVL.

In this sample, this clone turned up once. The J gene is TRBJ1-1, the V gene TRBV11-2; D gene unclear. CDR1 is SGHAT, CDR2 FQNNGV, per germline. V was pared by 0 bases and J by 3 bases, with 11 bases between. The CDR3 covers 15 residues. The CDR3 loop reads CASSLDRGRDTEAFF. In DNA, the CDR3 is TGTGCCAGCAGCTTAGATCGAGGGCGGGACACTGAAGCTTTCTTT.

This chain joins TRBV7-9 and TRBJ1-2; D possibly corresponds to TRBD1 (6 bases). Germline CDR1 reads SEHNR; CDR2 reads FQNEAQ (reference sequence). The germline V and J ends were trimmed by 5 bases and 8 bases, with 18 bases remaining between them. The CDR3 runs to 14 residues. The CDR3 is CASSLGQIADGYTF. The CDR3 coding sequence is TGTGCCAGCAGCCTCGGACAGATCGCTGACGGCTACACCTTC.

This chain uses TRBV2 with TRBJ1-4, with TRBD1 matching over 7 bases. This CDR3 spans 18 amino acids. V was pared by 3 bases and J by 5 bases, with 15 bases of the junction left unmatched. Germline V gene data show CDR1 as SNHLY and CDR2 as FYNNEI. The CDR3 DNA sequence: TGTGCCAGCAGTGAGAGCACGGACCCGGGACAGCTCAATGAAAAACTGTTTTTT. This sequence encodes CASSESTDPGQLNEKLFF.

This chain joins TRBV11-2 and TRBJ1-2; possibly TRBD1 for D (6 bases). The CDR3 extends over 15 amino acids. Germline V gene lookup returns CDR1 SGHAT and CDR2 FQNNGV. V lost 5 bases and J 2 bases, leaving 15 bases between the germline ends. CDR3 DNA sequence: TGTGCCAGCAGCCCGTTAAGGGACACCAACTATGGCTACACCTTC. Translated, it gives CASSPLRDTNYGYTF.

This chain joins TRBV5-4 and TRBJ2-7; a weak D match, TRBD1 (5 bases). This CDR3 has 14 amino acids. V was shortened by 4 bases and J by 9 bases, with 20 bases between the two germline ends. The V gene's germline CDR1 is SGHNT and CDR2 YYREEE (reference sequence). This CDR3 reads CASSSQGASRVQYF. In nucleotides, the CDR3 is TGTGCCAGCAGCAGCCAAGGGGCCTCACGGGTGCAGTACTTC.

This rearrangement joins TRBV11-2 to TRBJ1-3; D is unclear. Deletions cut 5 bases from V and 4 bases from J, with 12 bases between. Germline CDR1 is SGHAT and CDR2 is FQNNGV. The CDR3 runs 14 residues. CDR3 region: CASSTPREGNTIYF. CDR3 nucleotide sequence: TGTGCCAGCAGCACTCCTAGGGAGGGAAACACCATATATTTT.

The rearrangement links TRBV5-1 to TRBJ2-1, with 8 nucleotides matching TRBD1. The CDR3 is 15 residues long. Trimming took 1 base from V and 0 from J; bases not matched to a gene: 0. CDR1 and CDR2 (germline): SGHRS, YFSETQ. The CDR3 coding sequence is TGCGCCAGCAGCTTGCAGGGGGCCTCCTACAATGAGCAGTTCTTC. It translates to CASSLQGASYNEQFF. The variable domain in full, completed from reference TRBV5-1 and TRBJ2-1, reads KAGVTQTPRYLIKTRGQQVTLSCSPISGHRSVSWYQQTPGQGLQFLFEYFSETQRNKGNFPGRFSGRQFSNSRSEMNVSTLELGDSALYLCASSLQGASYNEQFFGPGTRLTVL.

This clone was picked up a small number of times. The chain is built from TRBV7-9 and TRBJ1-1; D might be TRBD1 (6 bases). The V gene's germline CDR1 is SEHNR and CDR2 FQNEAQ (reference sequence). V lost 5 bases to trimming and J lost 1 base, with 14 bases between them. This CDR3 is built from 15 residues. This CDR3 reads CASSQGGGWNTEAFF. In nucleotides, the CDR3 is TGTGCCAGCAGCCAAGGGGGGGGATGGAACACTGAAGCTTTCTTT.